This T cell receptor beta chain originates from a study of identifying expanded T cells in peripheral blood. Collection occurred without any documented infections or immune events in donors. The length of the CDR3 is 15 residues. Germline-derived CDR1 and CDR2 are MNHEY and SVGAGI. V dropped 5 bases and J dropped 6 bases, with 16 bases sitting between them. This table comes from immunoSEQ multiplex PCR, and its TCRdb copy is limited to in-frame clones, with some not included. The repertoire holds 90,000 or so clones, with 75% to 90% as singletons. Study-level findings and limits: Over approximately two and four weeks, about 15 and 18 clones changed, versus approximately 1.2 between replicates. Two-week clone count variance significantly increased as total template count grew.

As regards this clone: What it binds is unknown.

The chain couples TRBV6-5 to TRBJ1-4; D gene uncertain. The source of this sequence is a person aged 18-70 years in good health. Sequencing was done on a sample of blood. The CDR3 protein is CASSKARIVDEKLFF. CDR3 DNA sequence: TGTGCCAGCAGTAAGGCCCGGATAGTTGATGAAAAACTGTTTTTT.